A single sample gave rise to the 18 T cell receptor beta chains below, sequenced in a study of blood T cell repertoires in COVID-19. TCRdb's copy holds only in-frame clones and misses some; the assay was immunoSEQ multiplex PCR. The sample consists of 150,000 to 200,000 clones, roughly 90% of them appearing once. Material for sequencing was peripheral blood. All receptors derive from a woman in her sixties or seventies with acute or convalescent COVID-19.

V usage is TRBV9 and J usage is TRBJ2-1; D may be TRBD2 (5 bases). Germline lookup yields CDR1 SGDLS and CDR2 YYNGEE. This CDR3 is built from 19 residues. Between the trimmed V and J ends, which lost 4 bases and 0 bases, there was a span of 23 bases. The CDR3 region is CASSLASYTRRSSYNEQFF. Written as DNA, the CDR3 is TGTGCCAGCAGCCTAGCCTCCTATACTAGACGCAGCTCCTACAATGAGCAGTTCTTC.

This rearrangement joins TRBV6-1 to TRBJ2-5, with no clear D. There are 14 residues in the CDR3. V lost 5 bases, J lost 1 base, and 11 bases lay in between. Germline V gene sequence: CDR1 MNHNS, CDR2 SASEGT. The CDR3 protein is CASSQYSSQETQYF. The CDR3 coding sequence is TGTGCCAGCAGTCAATACAGTAGCCAAGAGACCCAGTACTTC.

The chain combines TRBV7-9 with TRBJ1-4; D ambiguous. CDR1 is SEHNR, CDR2 FQNEAQ, per germline (reference sequence). This CDR3 is 16 amino acids long. Trimming pared 1 base from V and 0 bases from J, leaving 9 bases between. The CDR3 DNA sequence: TGTGCCAGCAGCTTAGGACTGTCCGCAACTAATGAAAAACTGTTTTTT. It yields the protein CASSLGLSATNEKLFF. Looking up the rest from reference TRBV7-9 and TRBJ1-4 gives the full variable domain: DTGVSQNPRHKITKRGQNVTFRCDPISEHNRLYWYRQTLGQGPEFLTYFQNEAQLEKSRLLSDRFSAERPKGSFSTLEIQRTEQGDSAMYLCASSLGLSATNEKLFFGSGTQLSVL.

The chain has TRBV7-8 and TRBJ2-2, with TRBD2 matching 8 bases. This CDR3 spans 17 amino acids. The junction had 6 bases not matched to a gene; V was cut back by 2 bases and J by 1 base. Germline V CDR1 and CDR2: SGHVS, FQNEAQ. The CDR3 sequence is CASSLHLAGMNTGELFF. CDR3 coding DNA: TGTGCCAGCAGCTTACACTTAGCGGGGATGAACACCGGGGAGCTGTTTTTT.

The chain uses TRBV2 and TRBJ1-1; 7 bases are shared with TRBD1. V shed 0 bases and J 4 bases; nucleotides not matched to a gene: 5. The CDR3 is 15 amino acids. Germline CDR1 and CDR2: SNHLY and FYNNEI. CDR3 amino acids: CASSEASTGATEAFF. The CDR3 bases are TGTGCCAGCAGTGAAGCTTCCACAGGGGCCACTGAAGCTTTCTTT.

The gene calls are TRBV4-3 and TRBJ1-2; 7 bases align to TRBD1. Germline CDR1 and CDR2: LGHNA and YSLEER. Trimming removed 4 bases from V and 4 bases from J; junction bases left unmatched: 12. This CDR3 is 16 amino acids long. For the CDR3, the DNA is TGCGCCAGCAGCCCCGGCGTTGCACAGGGGATCTATGGCTACACCTTC. Translated: CASSPGVAQGIYGYTF.

This clone was seen just once. This chain joins TRBV12-3 or TRBV12-4 and TRBJ2-3; D gene uncertain. This CDR3 comprises 13 residues. V was cut by 2 bases and J by 4 bases, with 7 bases left in between. The CDR3, as DNA: TGTGCCAGCAGTTTACTCGGGTCAGATACGCAGTATTTT. This gives the protein CASSLLGSDTQYF.

The gene calls are TRBV6-1 and TRBJ1-4; 9 bases line up with TRBD1. Germline CDR1 reads MNHNS; CDR2 reads SASEGT. J lost 7 bases, V lost 4 bases, and 10 bases had no gene match. The length of the CDR3 is 16 residues. The CDR3 DNA follows: TGTGCCAGCAGTGGAAACCGGGACAGGGAGGTTGAAAAACTGTTTTTT. This encodes CASSGNRDREVEKLFF.

This chain uses TRBV27 with TRBJ1-5, with TRBD1 matching over 9 bases. This CDR3 spans 16 amino acids. V shed 6 bases and J 0 bases; nucleotides not matched to a gene: 6. Germline lookup yields CDR1 MNHEY and CDR2 SMNVEV (reference sequence). In DNA form, the CDR3 reads TGTGCCAGCAGCCGACAGGGGGGGATTAGCAATCAGCCCCAGCATTTT. It translates to CASSRQGGISNQPQHF.

V and J are TRBV19 and TRBJ2-5; D is possibly TRBD1 (6 bases). Germline CDR1 and CDR2: LNHDA and SQIVND (reference sequence). With 6 bases removed from V and 4 bases from J, the gap between germline ends came to 9 bases. The CDR3 extends over 12 amino acids. CDR3 sequence (DNA): TGTGCCAGTAGAGACAGGCGAGAGACCCAGTACTTC. It specifies CASRDRRETQYF.

There are a few counts of this clone. This chain uses TRBV20-1 with TRBJ2-7, with no clear D. V was pared by 6 bases and J by 4 bases, with 10 bases between. The CDR3 is 11 residues long. Germline assignment: CDR1 DFQATT and CDR2 SNEGSKA (reference sequence). This chain's CDR3 is CSAVALYEQYF. The CDR3 nucleotides read TGCAGTGCAGTAGCCCTATACGAGCAGTACTTC.

The chain combines TRBV2 with TRBJ1-2; 7 positions agree with TRBD1. In germline, CDR1 is SNHLY, CDR2 FYNNEI. The CDR3 sequence is 14 residues long. The junction had 7 bases not matched to a gene; V was cut back by 2 bases and J by 7 bases. The CDR3 bases are TGTGCCAGCAGTGAAAAGGTGACAGGGTCTGGCTACACCTTC. This codes for CASSEKVTGSGYTF. Looking up the rest from reference TRBV2 and TRBJ1-2 gives the full variable domain: EPEVTQTPSHQVTQMGQEVILRCVPISNHLYFYWYRQILGQKVEFLVSFYNNEISEKSEIFDDQFSVERPDGSNFTLKIRSTKLEDSAMYFCASSEKVTGSGYTFGSGTRLTVV.

This chain links TRBV7-9 with TRBJ1-6; D uncertain. V gave up 0 bases and J gave up 7 bases, with 4 bases separating them. The CDR3 totals 13 residues. CDR1 is SEHNR and CDR2 is FQNEAQ in the germline V gene (reference sequence). The CDR3 spells CASSLALNSPLHF. CDR3 DNA: TGTGCCAGCAGCTTAGCGTTAAATTCACCCCTCCACTTT.

J is TRBJ2-5 and V is TRBV7-8; TRBD2 matches at 7 bases. CDR3 length: 16 residues. V lost 2 bases and J lost 5; bases outside the gene matches: 11. Germline V gene data show CDR1 as SGHVS and CDR2 as FQNEAQ. The CDR3 region has the DNA TGTGCCAGCAGCTTATCCGCGGGGAGGGTTGGTGAGACCCAGTACTTC. Residues: CASSLSAGRVGETQYF.

This chain uses TRBV18 with TRBJ1-1; D is unresolved. The CDR3 runs 14 residues. Trimming pared 0 bases from V and 0 bases from J, leaving 5 bases between. The germline CDR1 and CDR2 sequences are KGHSH and LQKENI. In DNA, the CDR3 is TGTGCCAGCTCACCACCTTACTTGAACACTGAAGCTTTCTTT. Translation: CASSPPYLNTEAFF. Filled out from reference TRBV18 and TRBJ1-1, the complete variable domain reads NAGVMQNPRHLVRRRGQEARLRCSPMKGHSHVYWYRQLPEEGLKFMVYLQKENIIDESGMPKERFSAEFPKEGPSILRIQQVVRGDSAAYFCASSPPYLNTEAFFGQGTRLTVV.

The chain carries TRBV6-2 or TRBV6-3 and TRBJ2-7; 9 bases are shared with TRBD2. The V gene end was trimmed by 2 bases and the J gene end by 1 base; junction bases not matched to a gene: 3. Germline CDR1 and CDR2: MNHEY and SVGEGT. The CDR3 totals 15 residues. CDR3: CASSYRSGGSYEQYF. The CDR3 DNA follows: TGTGCCAGCAGTTACCGTAGCGGGGGATCCTACGAGCAGTACTTC.

This sequence joins TRBV18 and TRBJ1-4, with no clear D. Trimming shortened V by 3 bases and J by 0 bases, and 8 bases separated the two germline ends. The germline V gene has CDR1 KGHSH and CDR2 LQKENI. This CDR3 comprises 15 residues. In DNA form, the CDR3 reads TGTGCCAGCTCACCCCTCGGGGCAACTAATGAAAAACTGTTTTTT. Translating it yields CASSPLGATNEKLFF.

The chain is built from TRBV28 and TRBJ1-3; 7 bases align to TRBD1. V was pared by 6 bases and J by 0 bases, with 17 bases of the junction left unmatched. This CDR3 region has 19 residues. Germline V gene data show CDR1 as MDHEN and CDR2 as SYDVKM. CDR3 DNA: TGTGCCAGCAGCCCCCTTAGTCCGGGACAGTTACTCTCTGGAAACACCATATATTTT. Translated, it gives CASSPLSPGQLLSGNTIYF.